This is a list of T cell receptor beta chains from one sample in a study of T cells in localized non-small cell lung cancer. TCRdb's table, derived via immunoSEQ multiplex PCR, lists solely in-frame clones and lacks some. The table lists about 72,000 clones, 65% to 85% of them singletons. Sequencing used peripheral blood, obtained before any cancer treatment. The receptor set was obtained from a female donor over 55 with stage I lung adenocarcinoma. Both conserved end residues are part of each CDR3.

j_call: TRBJ2-3
v_call: TRBV4-1
cdr3_aa: CASSQAAGGDTQYF

j_call: TRBJ2-7
v_call: TRBV19
cdr3_aa: CASSIVASSSYEQYF

j_call: TRBJ2-7
v_call: TRBV2
cdr3_aa: CASSRTGGSYEQYF

j_call: TRBJ2-2
v_call: TRBV7-6
cdr3_aa: CASSAPGTRNTGELFF

j_call: TRBJ1-2
v_call: TRBV19
cdr3_aa: CASSPDLGVGYTF

j_call: TRBJ2-3
v_call: TRBV7-2
cdr3_aa: CASSFGPLGTNADTQYF

j_call: TRBJ1-2
v_call: TRBV11-3
cdr3_aa: CASSLDDGPGYTF

j_call: TRBJ1-3
v_call: TRBV5-6
cdr3_aa: CASSLYRYSSSGNTIYF

j_call: TRBJ1-2
v_call: TRBV15
cdr3_aa: CATSRVAGHYGYTF

j_call: TRBJ2-3
v_call: TRBV11-3
cdr3_aa: CASSLGQPTDTQYF

j_call: TRBJ2-7
v_call: TRBV11-3
cdr3_aa: CASSFSGGEQYEQYF

j_call: TRBJ2-5
v_call: TRBV7-9
cdr3_aa: CASSPGLAGIQETQYF

j_call: TRBJ2-6
v_call: TRBV19
cdr3_aa: CATDSGGALSGANVLTF

j_call: TRBJ2-1
v_call: TRBV27
cdr3_aa: CASSPAGHPGVNEQFF

j_call: TRBJ2-3
v_call: TRBV29-1
cdr3_aa: CSVVRASGRWDTQYF

j_call: TRBJ2-6
v_call: TRBV2
cdr3_aa: CASRTSGGAGGANVLTF

j_call: TRBJ1-3
v_call: TRBV5-1
cdr3_aa: CASSLPGTPSSGNTIYF

j_call: TRBJ2-5
v_call: TRBV18
cdr3_aa: CASSLNTPRASSETQYF

j_call: TRBJ2-3
v_call: TRBV11-1
cdr3_aa: CASSLNGFTDTQYF

j_call: TRBJ1-3
v_call: TRBV5-1
cdr3_aa: CASSLDIGNTIYF

j_call: TRBJ2-3
v_call: TRBV6-1
cdr3_aa: CATQGPGGDTQYF

j_call: TRBJ1-5
v_call: TRBV6-1
cdr3_aa: CASSEDNQPQHF

j_call: TRBJ2-1
v_call: TRBV19
cdr3_aa: CASTNLAGVPSSYNEQFF

j_call: TRBJ1-1
v_call: TRBV11-1
cdr3_aa: CASSFIGQSGGRAEAFF

j_call: TRBJ2-7
v_call: TRBV11-2
cdr3_aa: CASRPLAGGWEQYF

j_call: TRBJ2-3
v_call: TRBV5-6
cdr3_aa: CASSLRTSGTDTQYF

j_call: TRBJ2-5
v_call: TRBV5-4
cdr3_aa: CASRPDRAGETQYF

j_call: TRBJ1-4
v_call: TRBV5-1
cdr3_aa: CASSGGANEKLFF

j_call: TRBJ2-3
v_call: TRBV29-1
cdr3_aa: CSVDRSGTKDTQYF

j_call: TRBJ2-6
v_call: TRBV5-4
cdr3_aa: CALGTGGVSGANVLTF

j_call: TRBJ1-1
v_call: TRBV5-6
cdr3_aa: CASSVGPGNPEAFF

j_call: TRBJ2-4
v_call: TRBV28
cdr3_aa: CASSPPAKNIQYF

j_call: TRBJ2-7
v_call: TRBV11-3
cdr3_aa: CASSESSGSSYEQYF

j_call: TRBJ1-1
v_call: TRBV7-6
cdr3_aa: CASSARQGLNTEAFF

j_call: TRBJ1-1
v_call: TRBV7-2
cdr3_aa: CASSFVRDLNTEAFF

j_call: TRBJ2-3
v_call: TRBV5-1
cdr3_aa: CASSAQGGGIILSTDTQYF

j_call: TRBJ2-5
v_call: TRBV7-9
cdr3_aa: CASSRFDSQETQYF

j_call: TRBJ2-2
v_call: TRBV7-7
cdr3_aa: CASSATGVNTGELFF

j_call: TRBJ2-2
v_call: TRBV14
cdr3_aa: CASSQETLYRNTGELFF

j_call: TRBJ1-2
v_call: TRBV29-1
cdr3_aa: CSVDSGIGYGYTF

j_call: TRBJ2-3
v_call: TRBV19
cdr3_aa: CATSGVSTDTQYF